This T cell receptor (beta chain) was observed in a study of cytomegalovirus exposure and HLA in healthy donors. This clone was counted between two and nine times. Its antigen is still unknown. Germline CDR1 is MNHNS and CDR2 is SASEGT. Trimming cost V 10 bases and J 4 bases; bases outside gene matches: 9. CDR3 length: 13 residues. The study's findings and limits: Generally TCR sequences proved uncommon, though certain public TCRs appeared in numerous donors.

13 Jbeta primers and 60 Vbeta primers were used for the PCR. Repertoires were generated with immunoSEQ multiplex PCR, while TCRdb's copy carries only in-frame clones and drops some. The sample records 150,000 or so clones, 60% to 85% being singletons. The J gene is TRBJ1-2, the V gene TRBV6-1, with 7 bases fitting TRBD1. What was sequenced was PBMCs. The sequence was obtained from a man in his forties in good health and CMV-seropositive. In nucleotides, the CDR3 is TGTGCCACCCAGGGGGTCCAAGGCTATGGCTACACCTTC. It yields the protein CATQGVQGYGYTF.